Each of the 21 T cell receptor beta chains below was sequenced from the same sample in a study of blood T cell repertoires in COVID-19. Measured with immunoSEQ multiplex PCR; TCRdb has only the in-frame clones, and not every one. The data hold approximately 210,000 clones, with 85% observed a single time. The source material was peripheral blood. All receptors derive from a man between 60 and 70 years old with COVID-19, enrolled during active disease.

The genes are TRBV18 and TRBJ1-5, with D perhaps matching TRBD1 (5 bases). The V and J ends lost 6 bases and 3 bases respectively, with 12 bases between them. Germline V gene sequence: CDR1 KGHSH, CDR2 LQKENI. CDR3 length: 14 residues. CDR3 in DNA: TGTGCCAGCTCGGCCTGGGACTACAATCAGCCCCAGCATTTT. It encodes CASSAWDYNQPQHF.

V is TRBV7-2 and J is TRBJ2-2; the D gene is possibly TRBD1 (6 bases). Between the trimmed V and J ends, which lost 3 bases and 4 bases, there was a span of 12 bases. Germline CDR1 reads SGHTA; CDR2 reads FQGNSA. The CDR3 sequence is 15 residues long. The CDR3 DNA is TGTGCCAGCAGCTTTTCCAGGGGCGGCACCGGGGAGCTGTTTTTT. It specifies CASSFSRGGTGELFF.

The V and J genes are TRBV5-6 and TRBJ2-7; 7 positions match TRBD2. The V and J ends lost 0 bases and 0 bases, in that order; junction bases with no gene match: 3. CDR1 and CDR2 (germline): SGHDT, YYEEEE. CDR3 length equals 15 residues. The DNA of the CDR3 is TGTGCCAGCAGCTTGGGCGGGGGACGCTCCTACGAGCAGTACTTC. It yields the protein CASSLGGGRSYEQYF. Full variable domain (outside the CDR3, taken from reference TRBV5-6 and TRBJ2-7): DAGVTQSPTHLIKTRGQQVTLRCSPKSGHDTVSWYQQALGQGPQFIFQYYEEEERQRGNFPDRFSGHQFPNYSSELNVNALLLGDSALYLCASSLGGGRSYEQYFGPGTRLTVT.

The rearrangement links TRBV19 to TRBJ2-1; 11 bases line up with TRBD2. Germline assignment: CDR1 LNHDA and CDR2 SQIVND (reference sequence). The CDR3 runs to 17 residues. J gave up 5 bases and V 4 bases, and 10 bases lay outside the gene matches. The CDR3 here is CASSTLLLAGADNEQFF. CDR3 nucleotides: TGTGCCAGTAGTACCCTACTACTAGCGGGGGCCGACAATGAGCAGTTCTTC.

This clone was seen a single time. The CDR3 bases are TGTGCCAGCAGCGGACCGGGACAGTACGGCTACACCTTC. Translating gives CASSGPGQYGYTF. The chain uses TRBV5-8 and TRBJ1-2, with 7 bases fitting TRBD1. Per the germline V gene, CDR1 is SGHTS and CDR2 is YDEGEE. The CDR3 is made up of 13 amino acids. The V and J ends lost 4 bases and 8 bases, in that order; junction bases with no gene match: 8.

The V call is TRBV4-1, the J call TRBJ1-4; D perhaps matches TRBD1 (6 bases). The CDR3 is 15 amino acids. Trimming pared 1 base from V and 4 bases from J, leaving 10 bases between. CDR1 and CDR2 (germline): MGHRA, YSYEKL. CDR3 amino acids: CASSQVGTRNEKLFF. CDR3 nucleotide sequence: TGCGCCAGCAGCCAAGTAGGGACACGTAATGAAAAACTGTTTTTT.

This chain uses TRBV28 with TRBJ2-2; TRBD1 agrees at 7 bases. CDR3 length equals 15 residues. The V and J ends lost 5 bases and 3 bases, in that order; junction bases with no gene match: 6. Germline lookup yields CDR1 MDHEN and CDR2 SYDVKM. CDR3 in DNA: TGTGCCAGCAGTGGTTGGACAGGTTACACCGGGGAGCTGTTTTTT. Residues: CASSGWTGYTGELFF.

This chain links TRBV7-9 with TRBJ1-1; 11 nucleotides agree with TRBD1. V was pared by 4 bases and J by 3 bases, with 10 bases of the junction left unmatched. Germline V gene sequence: CDR1 SEHNR, CDR2 FQNEAQ (reference sequence). This CDR3 is built from 17 residues. The CDR3 nucleotides are TGTGCCAGCAGCTCCCCGAAGGACAGGGGGCTGTACACTGAAGCTTTCTTT. It translates to CASSSPKDRGLYTEAFF. Combining the CDR3 with reference TRBV7-9 and TRBJ1-1 gives the whole variable domain DTGVSQNPRHKITKRGQNVTFRCDPISEHNRLYWYRQTLGQGPEFLTYFQNEAQLEKSRLLSDRFSAERPKGSFSTLEIQRTEQGDSAMYLCASSSPKDRGLYTEAFFGQGTRLTVV.

This clone showed up just once. The CDR3 DNA sequence: TGCGCCAGCAGCTTGGGCCTTACGGGGGAGCAGTACTTC. This gives the protein CASSLGLTGEQYF. The genes are TRBV5-1 and TRBJ2-7; possibly TRBD2 for D (5 bases). Germline V gene lookup returns CDR1 SGHRS and CDR2 YFSETQ. V gave up 0 bases and J gave up 7 bases, with 11 bases separating them. The CDR3 extends over 13 amino acids.

The gene calls are TRBV30 and TRBJ1-5; D uncertain. Germline CDR1 and CDR2: GTSNPN and SVGIG (reference sequence). V lost 0 bases to trimming and J lost 6 bases, with 12 bases between them. The CDR3 has 14 amino acids. The CDR3 DNA reads TGTGCCTGGAGTGTAAGCACTTCTCTTCAGCCCCAGCATTTT. Protein sequence: CAWSVSTSLQPQHF.

The chain joins TRBV6-1 to TRBJ1-2; no reliable D call. V gave up 2 bases and J gave up 5 bases, with 18 bases separating them. The germline CDR1 and CDR2 sequences are MNHNS and SASEGT. The CDR3 loop spans 16 amino acids. CDR3 sequence: CASSENWPRATYGYTF. In DNA form, the CDR3 reads TGTGCCAGCAGTGAAAATTGGCCGCGAGCGACTTATGGCTACACCTTC.

The chain recombines TRBV4-2 with TRBJ1-1, with 7 bases matching TRBD1. From germline, CDR1 is LGHNA and CDR2 YNFKEQ. The CDR3 is made up of 18 amino acids. The ends lost 0 bases at V and 0 bases at J; junction bases unmatched: 10. CDR3 coding DNA: TGTGCCAGCAGCCAAGATCGTGCCAGGGGGACGATGAACACTGAAGCTTTCTTT. It translates to CASSQDRARGTMNTEAFF.

Only one count was recorded for this clone. The chain couples TRBV9 to TRBJ2-2; weak D call: TRBD2 (5 bases). The CDR3 extends over 15 amino acids. Trimming stripped 0 bases from V and 5 bases from J, with 11 bases between. CDR1 and CDR2 (germline): SGDLS, YYNGEE. The CDR3 loop reads CASSVGGSLTGELFF. In DNA, the CDR3 is TGTGCCAGCAGCGTAGGAGGGAGTCTAACCGGGGAGCTGTTTTTT.

The chain employs TRBV7-2 and TRBJ1-5; 12 positions match TRBD1. After removal of 3 bases from V and 7 bases from J, the junction contained 4 bases not matched to a gene. The V gene's germline CDR1 is SGHTA and CDR2 FQGNSA. The CDR3 sequence is 15 residues long. Here the CDR3 reads CASSLGQGAGQPQHF. The CDR3 nucleotides read TGTGCCAGCAGCTTGGGACAGGGGGCAGGACAGCCCCAGCATTTT.

This chain links TRBV5-1 with TRBJ2-7; D possibly corresponds to TRBD2 (7 bases). The CDR3 is 14 amino acids. Trimming left V 4 bases short and J 6 bases short, with 17 bases between. Germline values: CDR1 SGHRS, CDR2 YFSETQ. The CDR3 region is CASSPSGGGGEQYF. The CDR3 DNA follows: TGCGCCAGCAGCCCCTCAGGCGGGGGCGGCGAGCAGTACTTC.

V and J are TRBV6-1 and TRBJ2-1, with a possible D match to TRBD1 (6 bases). Deletions cut 3 bases from V and 7 bases from J, with 13 bases between. The CDR3 has 14 amino acids. In germline, CDR1 is MNHNS, CDR2 SASEGT. CDR3 sequence reads: CASSEGTLRNEQFF. The DNA of the CDR3 is TGTGCCAGCAGTGAGGGGACACTTCGGAATGAGCAGTTCTTC.

The gene calls are TRBV5-5 and TRBJ1-4; TRBD1 is a possible D gene (5 bases). The CDR3 extends over 15 amino acids. Germline V lookup: CDR1 SGHKS, CDR2 YYEKEE (reference sequence). The V end lost 4 bases, the J end lost 3 bases, and 13 bases lay between the germline ends. CDR3 bases: TGTGCCAGCAGCCCGGGGGGGACGGCTAATGAAAAACTGTTTTTT. It translates to CASSPGGTANEKLFF.

The J gene is TRBJ1-2, the V gene TRBV4-1; D is possibly TRBD1 (5 bases). Germline V gene data show CDR1 as MGHRA and CDR2 as YSYEKL. Trimming left V 3 bases short and J 7 bases short, with 15 bases between. The CDR3 covers 14 residues. The CDR3 spells CASSQGAGDGGYTF. Written as DNA, the CDR3 is TGCGCCAGCAGCCAGGGAGCGGGGGATGGTGGCTACACCTTC.

Only a few counts were recorded for this clone. The V call is TRBV15, the J call TRBJ1-5; D is undetermined. This CDR3 is built from 14 residues. Per germline, CDR1 LNHNV and CDR2 YYDKDF (reference sequence). V shed 5 bases and J shed 0 bases, with 8 bases lying between them. The CDR3 coding sequence is TGTGCCACCAGCTTAGATTATAGCAATCAGCCCCAGCATTTT. Translating gives CATSLDYSNQPQHF.

This chain links TRBV9 with TRBJ2-2, with 11 bases that match TRBD2. This CDR3 region has 18 residues. Germline CDR1 and CDR2: SGDLS and YYNGEE. Trimming removed 0 bases from V and 1 base from J; junction bases left unmatched: 5. CDR3: CASSVGLAGRQNTGELFF. CDR3 nucleotide sequence: TGTGCCAGCAGCGTAGGACTAGCGGGAAGGCAGAACACCGGGGAGCTGTTTTTT. Based on the CDR3 plus reference TRBV9 and TRBJ2-2, the full variable domain is DSGVTQTPKHLITATGQRVTLRCSPRSGDLSVYWYQQSLDQGLQFLIQYYNGEERAKGNILERFSAQQFPDLHSELNLSSLELGDSALYFCASSVGLAGRQNTGELFFGEGSRLTVL.

The gene calls are TRBV2 and TRBJ2-7; 7 positions agree with TRBD1. Unmatched junction bases numbered 9, after V lost 7 bases and J lost 3 bases. This CDR3 region has 14 residues. Germline loops: CDR1 SNHLY, CDR2 FYNNEI. The CDR3 sequence: CASIPGQPYYEQYF. For the CDR3, the DNA is TGTGCCAGCATTCCGGGACAGCCGTACTACGAGCAGTACTTC.